This T cell receptor (beta chain) was retrieved from a study of blood T cell repertoires in COVID-19. As for the study in general: COVID-19 samples, acute and convalescent, were from the United States, Italy and Spain. Nucleic acid was either cDNA or gDNA, and it came from T cells, B-cell-depleted T cells, or PBMCs.

This clone came up a few times. Original analysis: Estimated nucleated cell counts came from reference gene primer amplification. The repertoire was sequenced with immunoSEQ multiplex PCR; TCRdb's copy has only in-frame clones and lacks some. V and J calls plus clone size are reproduced from that table; the DNA served to infer D and trimming. Here the sample spans some 20,000 clones, less than 85% being singletons. V shed 5 bases and J 7 bases; nucleotides not matched to a gene: 14. This CDR3 comprises 15 residues. In germline, CDR1 is SGHTA, CDR2 FQGNSA. The specimen was peripheral blood. The chain is built from TRBV7-2 and TRBJ2-7, with TRBD1 matching 7 bases. This TCR was sampled from an elderly man with acute or convalescent COVID-19. The DNA for the CDR3 is TGTGCCAGCAGCCCTGGACAGGCAACGGGATGGGAGCAGTACTTC. Translated: CASSPGQATGWEQYF.